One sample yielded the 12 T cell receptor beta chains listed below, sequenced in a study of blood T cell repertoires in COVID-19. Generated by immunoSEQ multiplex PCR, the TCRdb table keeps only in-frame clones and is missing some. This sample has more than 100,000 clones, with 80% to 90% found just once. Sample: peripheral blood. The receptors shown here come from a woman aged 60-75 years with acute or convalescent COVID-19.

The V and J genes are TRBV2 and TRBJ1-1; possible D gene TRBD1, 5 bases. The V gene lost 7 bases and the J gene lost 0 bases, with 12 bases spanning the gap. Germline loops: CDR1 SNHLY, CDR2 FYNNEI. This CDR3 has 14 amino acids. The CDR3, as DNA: TGTGCCAGCACACTGGACATCATGAACACTGAAGCTTTCTTT. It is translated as CASTLDIMNTEAFF.

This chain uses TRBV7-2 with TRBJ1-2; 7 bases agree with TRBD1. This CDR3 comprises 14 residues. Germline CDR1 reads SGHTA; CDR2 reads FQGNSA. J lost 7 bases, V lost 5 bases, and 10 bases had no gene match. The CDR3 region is CASSATRQGGGYTF. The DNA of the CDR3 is TGTGCCAGCAGCGCTACCCGACAGGGAGGTGGCTACACCTTC.

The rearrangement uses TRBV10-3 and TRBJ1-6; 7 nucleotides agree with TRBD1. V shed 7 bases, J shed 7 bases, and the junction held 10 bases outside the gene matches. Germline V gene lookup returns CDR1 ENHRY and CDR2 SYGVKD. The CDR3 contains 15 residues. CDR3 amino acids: CAINAGQGENSPLHF. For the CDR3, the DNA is TGTGCCATCAACGCCGGGCAGGGGGAGAATTCACCCCTCCACTTT.

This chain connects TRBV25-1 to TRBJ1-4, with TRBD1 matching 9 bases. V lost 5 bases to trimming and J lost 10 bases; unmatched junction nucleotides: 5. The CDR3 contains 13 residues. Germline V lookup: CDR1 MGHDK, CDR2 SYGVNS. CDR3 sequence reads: CASSREDRGKLFF. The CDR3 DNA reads TGTGCCAGCAGTAGAGAGGACAGGGGAAAACTGTTTTTT.

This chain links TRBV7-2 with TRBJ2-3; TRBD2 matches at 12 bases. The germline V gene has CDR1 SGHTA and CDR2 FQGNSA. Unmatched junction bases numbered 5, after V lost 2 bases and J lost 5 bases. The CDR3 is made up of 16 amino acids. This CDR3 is CASSLLAGGQEDTQYF. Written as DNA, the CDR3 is TGTGCCAGCAGCTTACTAGCGGGAGGGCAAGAAGATACGCAGTATTTT.

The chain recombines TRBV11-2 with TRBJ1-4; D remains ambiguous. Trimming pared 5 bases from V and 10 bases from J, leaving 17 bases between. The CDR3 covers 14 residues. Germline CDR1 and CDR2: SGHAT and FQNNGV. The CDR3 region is CASSLSSGSVKLFF. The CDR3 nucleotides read TGTGCCAGCAGCCTTTCATCTGGGAGTGTAAAACTGTTTTTT.

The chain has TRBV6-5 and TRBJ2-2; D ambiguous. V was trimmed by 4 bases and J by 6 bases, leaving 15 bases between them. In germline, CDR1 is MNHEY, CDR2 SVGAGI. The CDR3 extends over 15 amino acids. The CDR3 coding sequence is TGTGCCAGCAGTTCATCGCCGGTCCCCGCCGGGGAGCTGTTTTTT. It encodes CASSSSPVPAGELFF.

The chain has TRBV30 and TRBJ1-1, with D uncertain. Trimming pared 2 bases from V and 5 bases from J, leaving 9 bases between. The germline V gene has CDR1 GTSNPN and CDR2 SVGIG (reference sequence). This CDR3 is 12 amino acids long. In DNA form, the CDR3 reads TGTGCCTGGAGTCCACGGAGGACTGAAGCTTTCTTT. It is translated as CAWSPRRTEAFF.

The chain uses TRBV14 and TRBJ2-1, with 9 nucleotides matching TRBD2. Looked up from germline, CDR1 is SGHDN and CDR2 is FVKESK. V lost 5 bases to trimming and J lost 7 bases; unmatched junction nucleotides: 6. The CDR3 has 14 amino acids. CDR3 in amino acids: CASSAGLAWNEQFF. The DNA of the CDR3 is TGTGCCAGCAGCGCAGGACTAGCGTGGAATGAGCAGTTCTTC.

The CDR3 here is CASSQVGGGTDTQYF. The CDR3, as DNA: TGTGCCAGCAGCCAAGTTGGGGGGGGCACAGATACGCAGTATTTT. The genes are TRBV3-1 (or the pseudogene TRBV3-2) and TRBJ2-3; 7 nucleotides line up with TRBD2. CDR3 length: 15 amino acids. In germline, CDR1 is LGHDT, CDR2 YNNKEL (reference sequence). J gave up 1 base and V 1 base, and 2 bases lay outside the gene matches.

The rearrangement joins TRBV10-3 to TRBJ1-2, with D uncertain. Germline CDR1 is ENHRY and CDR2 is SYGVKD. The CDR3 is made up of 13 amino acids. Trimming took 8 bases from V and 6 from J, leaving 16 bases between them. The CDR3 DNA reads TGTGCCATCGGTCAAGATGACTCACATGGCTACACCTTC. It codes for CAIGQDDSHGYTF.

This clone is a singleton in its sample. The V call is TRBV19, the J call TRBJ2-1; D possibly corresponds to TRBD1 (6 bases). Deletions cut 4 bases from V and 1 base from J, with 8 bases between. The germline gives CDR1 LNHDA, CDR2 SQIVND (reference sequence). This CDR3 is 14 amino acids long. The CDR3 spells CASSKGGSYNEQFF. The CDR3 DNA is TGTGCCAGTAGTAAAGGGGGATCCTACAATGAGCAGTTCTTC.